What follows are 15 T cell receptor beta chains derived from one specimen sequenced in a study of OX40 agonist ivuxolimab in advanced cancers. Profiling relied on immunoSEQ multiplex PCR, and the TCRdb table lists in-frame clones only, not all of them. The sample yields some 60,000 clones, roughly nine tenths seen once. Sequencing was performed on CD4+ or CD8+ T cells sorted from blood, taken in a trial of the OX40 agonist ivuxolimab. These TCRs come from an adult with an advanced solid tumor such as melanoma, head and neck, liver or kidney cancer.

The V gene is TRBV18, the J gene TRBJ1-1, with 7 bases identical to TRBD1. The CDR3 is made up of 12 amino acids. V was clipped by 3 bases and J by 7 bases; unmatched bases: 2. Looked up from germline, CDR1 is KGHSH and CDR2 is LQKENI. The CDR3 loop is CASSPGTVEAFF. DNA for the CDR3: TGTGCCAGCTCACCCGGGACAGTTGAAGCTTTCTTT.

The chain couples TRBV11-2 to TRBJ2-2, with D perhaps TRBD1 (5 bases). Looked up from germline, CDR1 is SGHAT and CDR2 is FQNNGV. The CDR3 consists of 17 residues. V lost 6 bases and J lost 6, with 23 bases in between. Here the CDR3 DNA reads TGTGCCAGCAGTCCCCCTCTCCTAGGGGCAAATGCCGGGGAGCTGTTTTTT. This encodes CASSPPLLGANAGELFF.

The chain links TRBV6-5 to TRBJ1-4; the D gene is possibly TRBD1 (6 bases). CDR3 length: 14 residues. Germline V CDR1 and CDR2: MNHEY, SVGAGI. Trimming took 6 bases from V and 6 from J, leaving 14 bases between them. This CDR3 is CASSPPGGDEKLFF. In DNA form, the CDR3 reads TGTGCCAGCAGCCCCCCGGGGGGCGATGAAAAACTGTTTTTT.

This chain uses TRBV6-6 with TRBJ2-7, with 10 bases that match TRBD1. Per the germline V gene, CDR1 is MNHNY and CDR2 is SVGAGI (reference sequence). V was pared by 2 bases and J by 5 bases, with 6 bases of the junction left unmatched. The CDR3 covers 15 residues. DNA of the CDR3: TGTGCCAGCAGTTACCCCCCAGGGACAGGGGACGAGCAGTACTTC. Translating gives CASSYPPGTGDEQYF.

The CDR3 region is CASSLEAAGANVLTF. In nucleotides, the CDR3 is TGTGCCAGCAGCTTAGAGGCAGCTGGGGCCAACGTCCTGACTTTC. The rearrangement links TRBV7-9 to TRBJ2-6; D gene uncertain. This CDR3 region has 15 residues. V shed 1 base and J shed 2 bases, with 6 bases lying between them. From germline, CDR1 is SEHNR and CDR2 FQNEAQ (reference sequence).

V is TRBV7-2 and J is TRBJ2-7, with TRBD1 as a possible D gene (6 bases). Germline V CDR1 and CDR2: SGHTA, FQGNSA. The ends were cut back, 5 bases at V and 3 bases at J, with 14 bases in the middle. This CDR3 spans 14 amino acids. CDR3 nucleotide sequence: TGTGCCAGCAGCCGAGGGGGTTTAGGCTACGAGCAGTACTTC. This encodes CASSRGGLGYEQYF.

The CDR3 region has the DNA TGTGCCAGCAGCTTTTTGGTAGATACGCAGTATTTT. Amino acids: CASSFLVDTQYF. The chain uses TRBV11-2 and TRBJ2-3; D is ambiguous. V gave up 3 bases and J gave up 5 bases, with 6 bases separating them. CDR3 size: 12 residues. CDR1 and CDR2 from the germline V gene are SGHAT and FQNNGV.

The CDR3 loop reads CASSYSQGSKSPLHF. In DNA form, the CDR3 reads TGTGCCAGCAGTTACTCACAGGGCAGTAAATCACCCCTCCACTTT. This chain links TRBV6-5 with TRBJ1-6; perhaps TRBD1 as D (6 bases). The germline V and J ends were trimmed by 0 bases and 10 bases, with 13 bases remaining between them. In germline, CDR1 is MNHEY, CDR2 SVGAGI. The CDR3 has 15 amino acids.

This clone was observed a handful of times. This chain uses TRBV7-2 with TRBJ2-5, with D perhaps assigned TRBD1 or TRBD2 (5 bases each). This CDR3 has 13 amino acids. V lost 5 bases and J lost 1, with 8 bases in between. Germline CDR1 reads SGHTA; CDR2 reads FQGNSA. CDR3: CASSRDGQETQYF. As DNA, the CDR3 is TGTGCCAGCAGCCGGGACGGCCAAGAGACCCAGTACTTC. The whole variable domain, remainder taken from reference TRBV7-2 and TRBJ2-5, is GAGVSQSPSNKVTEKGKDVELRCDPISGHTALYWYRQSLGQGLEFLIYFQGNSAPDKSGLPSDRFSAERTGGSVSTLTIQRTQQEDSAVYLCASSRDGQETQYFGPGTRLLVL.

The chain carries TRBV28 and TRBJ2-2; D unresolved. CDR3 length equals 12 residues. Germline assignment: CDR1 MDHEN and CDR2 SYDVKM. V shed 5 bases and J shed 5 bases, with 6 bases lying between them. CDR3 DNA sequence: TGTGCCAGCAGTCGACCGACCGGGGAGCTGTTTTTT. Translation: CASSRPTGELFF.

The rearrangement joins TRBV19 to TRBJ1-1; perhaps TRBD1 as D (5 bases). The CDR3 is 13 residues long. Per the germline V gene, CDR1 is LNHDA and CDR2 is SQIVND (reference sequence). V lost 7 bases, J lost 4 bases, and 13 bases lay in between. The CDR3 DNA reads TGTGCCAGTACCGGGACCTTAGGCACTGAAGCTTTCTTT. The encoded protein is CASTGTLGTEAFF.

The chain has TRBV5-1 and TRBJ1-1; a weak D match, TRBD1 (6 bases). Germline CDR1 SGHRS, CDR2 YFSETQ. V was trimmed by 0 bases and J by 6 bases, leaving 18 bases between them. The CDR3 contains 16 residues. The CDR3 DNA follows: TGCGCCAGCAGCTTGGCCTCGGGGATACAGGGATCTGAAGCTTTCTTT. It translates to CASSLASGIQGSEAFF. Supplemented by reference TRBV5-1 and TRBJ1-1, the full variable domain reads KAGVTQTPRYLIKTRGQQVTLSCSPISGHRSVSWYQQTPGQGLQFLFEYFSETQRNKGNFPGRFSGRQFSNSRSEMNVSTLELGDSALYLCASSLASGIQGSEAFFGQGTRLTVV.

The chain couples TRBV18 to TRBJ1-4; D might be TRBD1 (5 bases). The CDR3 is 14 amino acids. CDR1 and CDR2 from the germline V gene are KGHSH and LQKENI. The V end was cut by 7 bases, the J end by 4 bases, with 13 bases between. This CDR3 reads CASCIDSYNEKLFF. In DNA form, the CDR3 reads TGTGCCAGCTGCATTGACAGCTATAATGAAAAACTGTTTTTT. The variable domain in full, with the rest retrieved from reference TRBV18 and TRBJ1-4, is NAGVMQNPRHLVRRRGQEARLRCSPMKGHSHVYWYRQLPEEGLKFMVYLQKENIIDESGMPKERFSAEFPKEGPSILRIQQVVRGDSAAYFCASCIDSYNEKLFFGSGTQLSVL.

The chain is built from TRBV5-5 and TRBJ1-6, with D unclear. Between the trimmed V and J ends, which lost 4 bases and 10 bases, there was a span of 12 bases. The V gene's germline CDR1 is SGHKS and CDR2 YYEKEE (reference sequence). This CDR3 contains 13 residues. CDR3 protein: CASSPETRSPLHF. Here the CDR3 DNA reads TGTGCCAGCAGCCCAGAAACACGGTCACCCCTCCACTTT.

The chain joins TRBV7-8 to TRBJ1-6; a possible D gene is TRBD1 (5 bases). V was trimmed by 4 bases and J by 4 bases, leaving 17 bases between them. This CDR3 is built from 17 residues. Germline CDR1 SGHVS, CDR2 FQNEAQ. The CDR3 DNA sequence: TGTGCCAGCAGCTCAAGACACGGGACCCAATATAATTCACCCCTCCACTTT. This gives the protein CASSSRHGTQYNSPLHF.